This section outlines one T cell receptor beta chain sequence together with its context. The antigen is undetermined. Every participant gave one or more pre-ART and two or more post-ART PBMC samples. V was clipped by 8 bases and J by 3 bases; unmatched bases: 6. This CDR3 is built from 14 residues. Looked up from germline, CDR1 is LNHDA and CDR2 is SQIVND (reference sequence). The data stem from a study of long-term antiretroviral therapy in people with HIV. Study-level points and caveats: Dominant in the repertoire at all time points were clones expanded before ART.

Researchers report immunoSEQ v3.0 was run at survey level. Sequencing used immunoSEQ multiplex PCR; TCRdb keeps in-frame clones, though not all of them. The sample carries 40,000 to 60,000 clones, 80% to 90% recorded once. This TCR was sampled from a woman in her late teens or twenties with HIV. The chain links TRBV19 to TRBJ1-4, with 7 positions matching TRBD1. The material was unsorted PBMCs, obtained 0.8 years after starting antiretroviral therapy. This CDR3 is CASRAGTANEKLFF. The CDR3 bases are TGTGCCAGTCGTGCGGGGACAGCTAATGAAAAACTGTTTTTT.